This TCR beta chain was sequenced in a study of blood T cells in healthy people across ages. This clonotype was recorded a few times. Isolating PBMCs gave at least 6 million of these cells per sample. Germline CDR1 reads SQVTM; CDR2 reads ANQGSEA. The CDR3 loop spans 14 amino acids. V shed 1 base and J 8 bases; nucleotides not matched to a gene: 6. The use of a sample-barcoded 5' primer and a J-beta primer mix characterized a second PCR of roughly 7 to 11 cycles. TCRdb processed the 5' RACE reads anew with MiXCR; each CDR3 protein has one entry. In the table there are around 400,000 distinct CDR3 sequences, about 52% of which are singletons.

Sequencing was performed on blood. The chain joins TRBV29-1 to TRBJ1-4; 8 bases fit TRBD1. The sequence was obtained from a man between 60 and 75 years old in good health. CDR3 DNA sequence: TGCAGCGTTGAAGGTCAGGGGGCGAGGGAAAAACTGTTTTTT. This translates into CSVEGQGAREKLFF. Full variable domain (missing parts from reference TRBV29-1 and TRBJ1-4): SAVISQKPSRDICQRGTSLTIQCQVDSQVTMMFWYRQQPGQSLTLIATANQGSEATYESGFVIDKFPISRPNLTFSTLTVSNMSPEDSSIYLCSVEGQGAREKLFFGSGTQLSVL.